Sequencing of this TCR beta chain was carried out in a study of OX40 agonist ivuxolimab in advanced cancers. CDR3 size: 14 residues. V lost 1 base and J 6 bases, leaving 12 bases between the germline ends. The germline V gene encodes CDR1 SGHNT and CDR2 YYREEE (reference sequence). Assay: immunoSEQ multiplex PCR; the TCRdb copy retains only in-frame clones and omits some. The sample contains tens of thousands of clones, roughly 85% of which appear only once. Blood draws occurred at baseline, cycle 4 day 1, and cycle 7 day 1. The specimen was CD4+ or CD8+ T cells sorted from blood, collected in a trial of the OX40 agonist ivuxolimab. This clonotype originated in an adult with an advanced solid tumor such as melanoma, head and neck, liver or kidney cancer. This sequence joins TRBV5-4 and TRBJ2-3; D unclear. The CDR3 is CASSLRTTPDTQYF. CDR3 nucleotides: TGTGCCAGCAGCTTGCGGACCACACCCGATACGCAGTATTTT.